This entry concerns a single T cell receptor (beta chain). The record originates from a study of blood T cell repertoires in COVID-19. The CDR3 sequence is 14 residues long. CDR1 and CDR2 from the germline V gene are LNHNV and YYDKDF (reference sequence). V was pared by 0 bases and J by 6 bases, with 6 bases between. Clones were read by immunoSEQ multiplex PCR, and TCRdb kept only the in-frame ones, dropping some. The sample shows roughly 260,000 clones, 88% of them seen only once. V gene TRBV15 combines with J gene TRBJ1-6; weak D call: TRBD1 (5 bases). This TCR came from a man in his 60s who had recovered from COVID-19. Sequenced material: peripheral blood. CDR3: CATSRDRANSPLHF. The CDR3 region has the DNA TGTGCCACCAGCAGAGACAGGGCTAATTCACCCCTCCACTTT.